Below, 16 T cell receptor beta chains from the same sample are listed, as sequenced in a study of blood T cell repertoires in COVID-19. This table comes from immunoSEQ multiplex PCR, and its TCRdb copy is limited to in-frame clones, with some not included. Here the sample spans about 230,000 clones, about 86% being singletons. Sequencing input: peripheral blood. Receptors were obtained from an elderly man with acute or convalescent COVID-19.

The chain carries TRBV27 and TRBJ2-3; 14 bases agree with TRBD2. The germline gives CDR1 MNHEY, CDR2 SMNVEV (reference sequence). The CDR3 spans 19 residues. J lost 3 bases, V lost 3 bases, and 11 bases had no gene match. The CDR3 bases are TGTGCCAGCAGTTTTGGGACTAGCGGGAGAATCGGTGGGACAGATACGCAGTATTTT. Amino acids: CASSFGTSGRIGGTDTQYF.

The rearrangement links TRBV11-2 to TRBJ2-7, with 7 bases fitting TRBD1. Germline V gene lookup returns CDR1 SGHAT and CDR2 FQNNGV. The CDR3 consists of 14 residues. After removal of 2 bases from V and 3 bases from J, the junction contained 4 bases not matched to a gene. The CDR3 region is CASSLQQGYYEQYF. In DNA, the CDR3 is TGTGCCAGCAGCTTACAACAGGGGTACTACGAGCAGTACTTC.

The gene calls are TRBV9 and TRBJ2-1, with TRBD2 identical over 9 bases. The CDR3 is 18 residues long. The junction had 14 bases not matched to a gene; V was cut back by 3 bases and J by 4 bases. Germline V gives CDR1 SGDLS, CDR2 YYNGEE. CDR3 protein: CASSAAIPGLAEYNEQFF. The CDR3 DNA follows: TGTGCCAGCAGCGCGGCCATCCCGGGACTAGCTGAGTACAATGAGCAGTTCTTC.

This chain joins TRBV29-1 and TRBJ1-1; no clear D. Trimming left V 3 bases short and J 11 bases short, with 13 bases between. The CDR3 covers 11 residues. Germline V gene lookup returns CDR1 SQVTM and CDR2 ANQGSEA. CDR3 sequence reads: CSVDFQNGAFF. The DNA for the CDR3 is TGCAGCGTTGACTTCCAAAACGGGGCTTTCTTT.

The chain carries TRBV28 and TRBJ1-2, with D tentatively TRBD1 (6 bases). The germline V gene has CDR1 MDHEN and CDR2 SYDVKM. The CDR3 has 13 amino acids. Trimming removed 5 bases from V and 2 bases from J, with 9 bases in between. CDR3 bases: TGTGCCAGCAGTCGGGACAACAACTATGGCTACACCTTC. Its translation is CASSRDNNYGYTF.

The J gene is TRBJ2-1, the V gene TRBV3-1 (or the pseudogene TRBV3-2), with 10 bases matching TRBD2. Germline trimming cut 1 base from V and 6 bases from J; bases unmatched to any gene: 3. CDR1 is LGHDT and CDR2 is YNNKEL in the germline V gene (reference sequence). The length of the CDR3 is 15 residues. The CDR3 bases are TGTGCCAGCAGCCAAGTAGCGGGGGGCCTCAATGAGCAGTTCTTC. Encoded protein: CASSQVAGGLNEQFF.

The chain recombines TRBV7-9 with TRBJ1-4, with a possible D match to TRBD1 (5 bases). Trimming removed 1 base at V and 8 bases at J, with 20 bases between. Germline V gives CDR1 SEHNR, CDR2 FQNEAQ (reference sequence). The CDR3 contains 17 residues. CDR3 in amino acids: CASSLVGAETVLEKLFF. The CDR3 region has the DNA TGTGCCAGCAGCTTAGTAGGGGCGGAGACAGTCTTGGAAAAACTGTTTTTT.

The chain joins TRBV30 to TRBJ1-1; TRBD1 might be the D (6 bases). The germline V and J ends were trimmed by 2 bases and 5 bases, with 15 bases remaining between them. This CDR3 contains 14 residues. Looked up from germline, CDR1 is GTSNPN and CDR2 is SVGIG (reference sequence). For the CDR3, the DNA is TGTGCCTGGAGTAGCGTGCAGGGGTGGACTGAAGCTTTCTTT. Translating it yields CAWSSVQGWTEAFF. The complete variable domain, with remaining parts taken from reference TRBV30 and TRBJ1-1, reads SQTIHQWPATLVQPVGSPLSLECTVEGTSNPNLYWYRQAAGRGLQLLFYSVGIGQISSEVPQNLSASRPQDRQFILSSKKLLLSDSGFYLCAWSSVQGWTEAFFGQGTRLTVV.

This chain connects TRBV27 to TRBJ2-7, with D possibly matching TRBD2 (5 bases). With 0 bases removed from V and 0 bases from J, the gap between germline ends came to 12 bases. Looked up from germline, CDR1 is MNHEY and CDR2 is SMNVEV (reference sequence). The CDR3 extends over 16 amino acids. CDR3 bases: TGTGCCAGCAGTTTATCGCAGAGCGGATACTCCTACGAGCAGTACTTC. Amino acid sequence: CASSLSQSGYSYEQYF.

This chain uses TRBV9 with TRBJ2-2; 8 nucleotides line up with TRBD2. The V gene's germline CDR1 is SGDLS and CDR2 YYNGEE. The CDR3 runs to 15 residues. V was clipped by 0 bases and J by 7 bases; unmatched bases: 5. The DNA for the CDR3 is TGTGCCAGCAGCGTAGCCCCCGGGAGGGGCGGGGAGCTGTTTTTT. Its protein product is CASSVAPGRGGELFF.

This chain uses TRBV27 with TRBJ2-1; the D is unclear. V was shortened by 1 base and J by 0 bases, with 10 bases between the two germline ends. CDR3 length: 16 amino acids. Germline-derived CDR1 and CDR2 are MNHEY and SMNVEV (reference sequence). DNA of the CDR3: TGTGCCAGCAGTTTATGGCAGGCGAGCTCCTACAATGAGCAGTTCTTC. Amino acids: CASSLWQASSYNEQFF.

This clone has only a few counts. The rearrangement joins TRBV5-1 to TRBJ1-6, with D unresolved. The CDR3 contains 13 residues. The V end was cut by 4 bases, the J end by 7 bases, with 9 bases between. Germline CDR1 and CDR2: SGHRS and YFSETQ. CDR3 coding DNA: TGCGCCAGCAGCGAGGGTGCAAATTCACCCCTCCACTTT. Encoded protein: CASSEGANSPLHF.

V and J are TRBV15 and TRBJ2-1, with D hard to call. Trimming took off 3 bases at V and 6 bases at J, with 6 bases between the two ends. The CDR3 spans 12 residues. Germline V gene sequence: CDR1 LNHNV, CDR2 YYDKDF (reference sequence). For the CDR3, the DNA is TGTGCCACCAGCAGCCACAGCAATGAGCAGTTCTTC. Residues: CATSSHSNEQFF. Looking up the rest from reference TRBV15 and TRBJ2-1 gives the full variable domain: DAMVIQNPRYQVTQFGKPVTLSCSQTLNHNVMYWYQQKSSQAPKLLFHYYDKDFNNEADTPDNFQSRRPNTSFCFLDIRSPGLGDTAMYLCATSSHSNEQFFGPGTRLTVL.

This chain connects TRBV6-5 to TRBJ1-2, with D possibly being TRBD1 (6 bases). Trimming left V 5 bases short and J 4 bases short, with 17 bases between. The length of the CDR3 is 15 residues. Germline CDR1 reads MNHEY; CDR2 reads SVGAGI. The DNA for the CDR3 is TGTGCCAGCAGTCCCTCGCGGGGGCTTTTCTATGGCTACACCTTC. Translating it yields CASSPSRGLFYGYTF.

V gene TRBV29-1 combines with J gene TRBJ2-3; the D is unclear. Per germline, CDR1 SQVTM and CDR2 ANQGSEA. The CDR3 is 11 amino acids. V lost 4 bases and J 6 bases, leaving 8 bases between the germline ends. The CDR3 DNA reads as TGCAGCGTTGCTCTGGCCGATACGCAGTATTTT. Protein product: CSVALADTQYF.

This chain uses TRBV20-1 with TRBJ1-2; D unresolved. Per germline, CDR1 DFQATT and CDR2 SNEGSKA (reference sequence). Trimming took 4 bases from V and 7 from J, leaving 10 bases between them. The CDR3 has 11 residues. DNA for the CDR3: TGCAGTGCTACCCCTTGGCCTGGCTACACCTTC. Encoded protein: CSATPWPGYTF.